Given below is one T cell receptor beta chain in context. The table came from immunoSEQ multiplex PCR; TCRdb's copy has only in-frame clones and leaves some out. The sample comprises 55,000 to 65,000 clones, 90% to 95% of which are singletons, and around 1.1% rests with the top ten. The data originate from a study of cytomegalovirus exposure and HLA in healthy donors. Per the germline V gene, CDR1 is SGHRS and CDR2 is YFSETQ. V was clipped by 4 bases and J by 4 bases, with 9 bases between them. The CDR3 spans 12 residues. The chain has TRBV5-1 and TRBJ2-7; D unresolved. The sample was PBMCs. This sequence was found in a man aged 18 to 29 in good health and CMV-seronegative. The CDR3 is CASSQPDYEQYF. The CDR3 nucleotides are TGCGCCAGCAGCCAACCAGATTACGAGCAGTACTTC.